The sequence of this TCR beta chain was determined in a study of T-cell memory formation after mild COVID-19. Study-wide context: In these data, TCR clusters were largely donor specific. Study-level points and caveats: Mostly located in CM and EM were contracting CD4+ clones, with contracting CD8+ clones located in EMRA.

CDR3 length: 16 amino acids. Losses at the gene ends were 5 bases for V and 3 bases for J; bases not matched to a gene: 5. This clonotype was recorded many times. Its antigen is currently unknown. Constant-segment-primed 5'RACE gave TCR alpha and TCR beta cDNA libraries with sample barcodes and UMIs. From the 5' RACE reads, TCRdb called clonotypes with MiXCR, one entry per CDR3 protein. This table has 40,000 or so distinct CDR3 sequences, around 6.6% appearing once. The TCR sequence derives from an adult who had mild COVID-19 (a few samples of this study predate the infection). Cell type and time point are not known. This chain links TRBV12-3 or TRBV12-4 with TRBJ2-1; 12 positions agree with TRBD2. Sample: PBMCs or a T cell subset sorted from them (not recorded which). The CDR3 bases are TGTGCCAGCAGTCTACCACTAGCGGGGGGCTACAATGAGCAGTTCTTC. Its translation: CASSLPLAGGYNEQFF.